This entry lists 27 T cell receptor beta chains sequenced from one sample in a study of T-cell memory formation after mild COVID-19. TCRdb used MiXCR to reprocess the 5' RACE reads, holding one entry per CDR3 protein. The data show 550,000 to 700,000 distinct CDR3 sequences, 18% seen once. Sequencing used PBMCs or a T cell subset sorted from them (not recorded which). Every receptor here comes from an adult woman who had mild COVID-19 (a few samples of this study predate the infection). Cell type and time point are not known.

CDR3 in DNA: TGCGCCAGCAGCCAAGCCCCTCTGGGGGACGAGCAGTACTTC. Encoded protein: CASSQAPLGDEQYF. The rearrangement uses TRBV4-1 and TRBJ2-7, with D perhaps matching TRBD1 or TRBD2 (5 bases each). Germline CDR1 MGHRA, CDR2 YSYEKL. Trimming left V 1 base short and J 5 bases short, with 12 bases between. The CDR3 is made up of 14 amino acids.

In DNA, the CDR3 is TGTGCCAGCAGCCCCTTCTTGGACATCCCTCACAATGAGCAGTTCTTC. This sequence encodes CASSPFLDIPHNEQFF. The V and J genes are TRBV12-3 or TRBV12-4 and TRBJ2-1; D is perhaps TRBD1 (5 bases). V gave up 6 bases and J gave up 5 bases, with 20 bases separating them. The CDR3 runs to 16 residues.

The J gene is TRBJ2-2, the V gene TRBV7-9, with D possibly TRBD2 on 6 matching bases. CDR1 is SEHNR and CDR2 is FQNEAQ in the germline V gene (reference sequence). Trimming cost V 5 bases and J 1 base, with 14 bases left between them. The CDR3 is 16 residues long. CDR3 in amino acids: CASSPRAGRNTGELFF. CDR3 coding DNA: TGTGCCAGCAGCCCGAGGGCGGGAAGGAACACCGGGGAGCTGTTTTTT.

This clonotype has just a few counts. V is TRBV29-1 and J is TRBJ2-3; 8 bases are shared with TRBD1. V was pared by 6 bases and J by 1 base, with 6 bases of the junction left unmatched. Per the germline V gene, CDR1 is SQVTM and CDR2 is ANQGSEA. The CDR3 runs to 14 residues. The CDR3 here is CSVVKTGGTDTQYF. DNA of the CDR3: TGCAGCGTGGTTAAGACAGGGGGCACAGATACGCAGTATTTT.

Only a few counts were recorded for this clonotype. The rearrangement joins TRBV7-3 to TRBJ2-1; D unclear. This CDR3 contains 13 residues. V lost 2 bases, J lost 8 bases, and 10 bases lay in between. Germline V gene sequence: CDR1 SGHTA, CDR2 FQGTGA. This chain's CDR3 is CASSLFLPDEQFF. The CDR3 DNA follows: TGTGCCAGCAGCTTATTCCTGCCGGATGAGCAGTTCTTC.

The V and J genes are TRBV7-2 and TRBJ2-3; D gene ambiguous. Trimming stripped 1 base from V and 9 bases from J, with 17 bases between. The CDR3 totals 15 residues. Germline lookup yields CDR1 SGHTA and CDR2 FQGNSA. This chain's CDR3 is CASSLVGSTAGTQYF. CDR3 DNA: TGTGCCAGCAGCTTAGTGGGTAGCACGGCAGGCACGCAGTATTTT.

CDR3 amino acids: CASSSPEGDYSGNTIYF. The DNA of the CDR3 is TGCGCCAGCAGCTCCCCGGAGGGCGACTACTCTGGAAACACCATATATTTT. The rearrangement joins TRBV5-1 to TRBJ1-3; D gene unclear. The CDR3 is made up of 17 amino acids. Per the germline V gene, CDR1 is SGHRS and CDR2 is YFSETQ. The ends were cut back, 3 bases at V and 0 bases at J, with 16 bases in the middle. The variable domain in full, completed from reference TRBV5-1 and TRBJ1-3, reads KAGVTQTPRYLIKTRGQQVTLSCSPISGHRSVSWYQQTPGQGLQFLFEYFSETQRNKGNFPGRFSGRQFSNSRSEMNVSTLELGDSALYLCASSSPEGDYSGNTIYFGEGSWLTVV.

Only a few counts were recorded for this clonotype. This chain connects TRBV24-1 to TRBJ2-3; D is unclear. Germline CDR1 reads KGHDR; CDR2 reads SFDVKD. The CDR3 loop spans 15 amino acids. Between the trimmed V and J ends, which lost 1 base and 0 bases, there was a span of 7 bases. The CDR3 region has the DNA TGTGCCACCAGTGATTTCGGTGGGAGCACAGATACGCAGTATTTT. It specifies CATSDFGGSTDTQYF.

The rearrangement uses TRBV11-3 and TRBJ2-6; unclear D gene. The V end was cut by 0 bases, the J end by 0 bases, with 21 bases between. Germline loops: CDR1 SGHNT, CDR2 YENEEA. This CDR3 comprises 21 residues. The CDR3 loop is CASSLEGQFTLMLSGANVLTF. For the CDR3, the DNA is TGTGCCAGCAGCTTAGAAGGCCAGTTTACCTTAATGCTCTCTGGGGCCAACGTCCTGACTTTC.

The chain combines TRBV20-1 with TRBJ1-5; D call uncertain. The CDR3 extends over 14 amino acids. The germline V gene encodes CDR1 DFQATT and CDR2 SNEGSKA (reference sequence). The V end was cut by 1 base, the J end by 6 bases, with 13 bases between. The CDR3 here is CSARAGTSSQPQHF. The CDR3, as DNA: TGCAGTGCTAGAGCAGGCACATCGTCTCAGCCCCAGCATTTT.

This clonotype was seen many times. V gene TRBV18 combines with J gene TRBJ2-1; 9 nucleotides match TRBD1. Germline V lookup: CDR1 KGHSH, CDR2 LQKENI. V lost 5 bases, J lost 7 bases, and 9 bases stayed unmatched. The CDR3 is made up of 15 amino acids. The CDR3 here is CASSTYRGLWNEQFF. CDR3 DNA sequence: TGTGCCAGCTCAACGTACAGGGGGCTCTGGAATGAGCAGTTCTTC.

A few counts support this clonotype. The CDR3 DNA reads as TGCGCCAGCAGCTTGGTCGGAGAATATAATTCACCCCTCCACTTT. Its protein product is CASSLVGEYNSPLHF. The J gene is TRBJ1-6, the V gene TRBV5-1; no reliable D call. Looked up from germline, CDR1 is SGHRS and CDR2 is YFSETQ. Trimming pared 0 bases from V and 4 bases from J, leaving 8 bases between. This CDR3 is 15 amino acids long.

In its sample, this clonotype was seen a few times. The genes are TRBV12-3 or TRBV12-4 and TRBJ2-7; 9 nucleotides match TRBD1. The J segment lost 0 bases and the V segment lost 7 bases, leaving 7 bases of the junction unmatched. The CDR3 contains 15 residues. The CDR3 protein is CASNTGTGSSYEQYF. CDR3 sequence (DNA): TGTGCCAGCAACACTGGGACAGGGAGCTCCTACGAGCAGTACTTC.

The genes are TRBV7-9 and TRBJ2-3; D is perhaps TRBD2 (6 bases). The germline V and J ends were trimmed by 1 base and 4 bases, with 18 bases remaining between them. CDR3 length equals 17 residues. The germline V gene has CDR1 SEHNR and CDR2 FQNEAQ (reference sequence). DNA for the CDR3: TGTGCCAGCAGCTTAGAAGGACTACAAGGGATCGCAGATACGCAGTATTTT. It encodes CASSLEGLQGIADTQYF.

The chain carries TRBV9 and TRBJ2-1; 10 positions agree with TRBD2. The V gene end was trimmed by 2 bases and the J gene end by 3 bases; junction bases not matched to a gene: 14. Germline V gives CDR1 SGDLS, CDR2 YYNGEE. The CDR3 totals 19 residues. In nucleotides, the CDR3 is TGTGCCAGCAGCGTGGCTCTCATAACCGCTAGCGGGAGCTACAATGAGCAGTTCTTC. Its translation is CASSVALITASGSYNEQFF.

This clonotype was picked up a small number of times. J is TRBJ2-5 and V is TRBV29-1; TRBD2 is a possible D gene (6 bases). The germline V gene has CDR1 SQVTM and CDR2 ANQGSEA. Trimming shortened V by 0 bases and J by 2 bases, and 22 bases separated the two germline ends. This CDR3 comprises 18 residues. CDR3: CSVEDPSGGKGPQETQYF. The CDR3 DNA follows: TGCAGCGTTGAAGATCCGTCGGGCGGGAAAGGGCCTCAAGAGACCCAGTACTTC.

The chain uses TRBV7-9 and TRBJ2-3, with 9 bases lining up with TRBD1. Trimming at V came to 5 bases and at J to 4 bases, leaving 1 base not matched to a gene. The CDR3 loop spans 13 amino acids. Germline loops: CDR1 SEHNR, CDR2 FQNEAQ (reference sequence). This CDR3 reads CASSGQGPDTQYF. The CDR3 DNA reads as TGTGCCAGCAGCGGACAGGGGCCAGATACGCAGTATTTT.

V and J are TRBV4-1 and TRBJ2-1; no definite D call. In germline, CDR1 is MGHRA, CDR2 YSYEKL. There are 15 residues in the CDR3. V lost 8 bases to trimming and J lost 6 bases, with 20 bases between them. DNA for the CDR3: TGCGCCAGCCGACGAATGGCCTACATGGTCAATGAGCAGTTCTTC. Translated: CASRRMAYMVNEQFF.

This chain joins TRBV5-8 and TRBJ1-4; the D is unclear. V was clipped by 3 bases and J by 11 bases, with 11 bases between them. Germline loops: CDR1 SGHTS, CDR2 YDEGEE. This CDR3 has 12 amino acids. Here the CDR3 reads CASSSLTEKLFF. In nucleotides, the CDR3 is TGTGCCAGCAGCTCTCTAACGGAGAAACTGTTTTTT. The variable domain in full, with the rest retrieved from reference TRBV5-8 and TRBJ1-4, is EAGVTQSPTHLIKTRGQQATLRCSPISGHTSVYWYQQALGLGLQFLLWYDEGEERNRGNFPPRFSGRQFPNYSSELNVNALELEDSALYLCASSSLTEKLFFGSGTQLSVL.

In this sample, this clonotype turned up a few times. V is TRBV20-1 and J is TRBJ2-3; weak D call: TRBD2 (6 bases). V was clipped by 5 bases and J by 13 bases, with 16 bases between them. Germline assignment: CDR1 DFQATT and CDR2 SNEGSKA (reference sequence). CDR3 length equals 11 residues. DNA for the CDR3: TGCAGTGCTCGCGTGGGGGGACGAAAGTATTTT. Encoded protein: CSARVGGRKYF.

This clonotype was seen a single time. The CDR3 coding sequence is TGTGCCTGGAAGTTGAGCTATGGCTACACCTTC. This sequence encodes CAWKLSYGYTF. The chain combines TRBV30 with TRBJ1-2; D is unclear. The CDR3 runs 11 residues. Deletions cut 4 bases from V and 4 bases from J, with 7 bases between. The germline gives CDR1 GTSNPN, CDR2 SVGIG (reference sequence).

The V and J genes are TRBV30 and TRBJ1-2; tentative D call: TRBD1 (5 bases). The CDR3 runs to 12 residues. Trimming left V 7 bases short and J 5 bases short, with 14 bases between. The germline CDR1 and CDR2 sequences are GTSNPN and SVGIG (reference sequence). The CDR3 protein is CAFKGTKYGYTF. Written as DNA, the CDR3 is TGTGCCTTTAAGGGGACGAAGTATGGCTACACCTTC.

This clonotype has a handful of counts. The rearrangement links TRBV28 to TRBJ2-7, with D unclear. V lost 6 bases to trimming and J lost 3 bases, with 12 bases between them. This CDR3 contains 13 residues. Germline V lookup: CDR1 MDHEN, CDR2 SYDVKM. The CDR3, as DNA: TGTGCCAGCAGCAGGAGAAGGGACTACGAGCAGTACTTC. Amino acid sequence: CASSRRRDYEQYF.

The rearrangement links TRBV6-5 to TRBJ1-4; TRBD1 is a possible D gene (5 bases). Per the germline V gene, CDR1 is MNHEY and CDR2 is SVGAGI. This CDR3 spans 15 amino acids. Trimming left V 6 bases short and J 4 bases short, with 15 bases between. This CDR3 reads CASRNGWGLNEKLFF. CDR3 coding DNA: TGTGCCAGCAGAAACGGCTGGGGACTTAATGAAAAACTGTTTTTT.

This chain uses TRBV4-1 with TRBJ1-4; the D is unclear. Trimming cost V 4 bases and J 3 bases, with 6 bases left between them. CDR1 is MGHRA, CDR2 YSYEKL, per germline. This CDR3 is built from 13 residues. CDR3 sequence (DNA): TGCGCCAGCAGCCGGGCCTCTAATGAAAAACTGTTTTTT. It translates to CASSRASNEKLFF.

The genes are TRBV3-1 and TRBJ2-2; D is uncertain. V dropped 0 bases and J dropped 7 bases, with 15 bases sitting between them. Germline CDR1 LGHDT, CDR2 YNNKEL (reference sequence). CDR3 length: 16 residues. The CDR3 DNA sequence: TGTGCCAGCAGCCAAGATGGAGTACCGCTTAACGGGGAGCTGTTTTTT. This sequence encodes CASSQDGVPLNGELFF.

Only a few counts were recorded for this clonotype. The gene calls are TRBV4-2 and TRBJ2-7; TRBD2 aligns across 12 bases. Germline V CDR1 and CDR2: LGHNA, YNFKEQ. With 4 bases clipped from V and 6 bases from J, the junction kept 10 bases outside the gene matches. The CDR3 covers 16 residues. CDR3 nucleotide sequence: TGTGCCAGCAGCCCTCGGACTAGCGGGATGGTCGGCGAGCAGTACTTC. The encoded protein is CASSPRTSGMVGEQYF.